This T cell receptor (beta chain) is from a study of cytomegalovirus exposure and HLA in healthy donors. The study, taken as a whole, reports: Most TCR sequences were uncommon, yet certain public TCRs appeared in many donors.

Looked up from germline, CDR1 is MDHEN and CDR2 is SYDVKM. The CDR3 sequence is 15 residues long. V gave up 3 bases and J gave up 13 bases, with 22 bases separating them. Note on this clone: Its antigen is as yet unknown.

Primers for the PCR totalled 60 Vbeta and 13 Jbeta. Data came from immunoSEQ multiplex PCR; TCRdb stores just in-frame clones and leaves some out. Here the sample spans roughly 120,000 clones, 70% to 80% being singletons. This TCR was recovered from a man aged 30-40 years in good health and CMV-seropositive. The V call is TRBV28, the J call TRBJ2-1, with a tentative D call TRBD2 (5 bases). The sample comprised PBMCs. CDR3 sequence (DNA): TGTGCCAGCAGTTTCCTCCGCCCCGGGGATAGCTATCAGTTCTTC. Protein: CASSFLRPGDSYQFF.